Listed below are T cell receptor beta chains from one sample, sequenced in a study of blood T cell repertoires in COVID-19. The table came from immunoSEQ multiplex PCR; TCRdb's copy has only in-frame clones and leaves some out. This table holds 85,000 to 130,000 clones, roughly 89% found once. The sample taken for sequencing was peripheral blood. The receptors originated from a human donor in a cohort sampled during active COVID-19. The CDR3 runs from the conserved cysteine through the conserved F or W. The order of the fields is J gene, D gene, V gene, clone size, CDR3 protein, CDR3 DNA. D genes are given only for firm matches. The listing skips clone size in some rows; elsewhere it reads once, few, many or a size class.

j_call: TRBJ2-7
d_call: .
v_call: TRBV3-1/TRBV3-2
clone_size: .
cdr3_aa: CASSQGGGSYEQYF
cdr3_nt: TGTGCCAGCAGCCAAGGCGGAGGGTCCTACGAGCAGTACTTC

j_call: TRBJ1-2
d_call: .
v_call: TRBV5-4
clone_size: .
cdr3_aa: CASSLGAGDYTF
cdr3_nt: TGTGCCAGCAGCTTGGGGGCGGGGGACTACACCTTC

j_call: TRBJ2-2
d_call: .
v_call: TRBV28
clone_size: .
cdr3_aa: CASIPRRVHGELFF
cdr3_nt: TGTGCCAGCATCCCAAGGAGGGTTCACGGGGAGCTGTTTTTT

j_call: TRBJ2-3
d_call: .
v_call: TRBV6-5
clone_size: .
cdr3_aa: CASSPRGMGTDTQYF
cdr3_nt: TGTGCCAGCAGTCCAAGGGGTATGGGAACAGATACGCAGTATTTT

j_call: TRBJ2-6
d_call: .
v_call: TRBV28
clone_size: .
cdr3_aa: CASSLRFWTESSGANVLTF
cdr3_nt: TGTGCCAGCAGTTTACGTTTCTGGACAGAGAGCTCTGGGGCCAACGTCCTGACTTTC

j_call: TRBJ1-1
d_call: .
v_call: TRBV4-1
clone_size: .
cdr3_aa: CASSQVWRGRGEAFF
cdr3_nt: TGCGCCAGCAGCCAAGTGTGGAGGGGACGGGGTGAAGCTTTCTTT

j_call: TRBJ2-7
d_call: TRBD1
v_call: TRBV5-1
clone_size: .
cdr3_aa: CASSLAGQGGYEQYF
cdr3_nt: TGCGCCAGCAGCTTGGCCGGACAGGGGGGCTACGAGCAGTACTTC

j_call: TRBJ1-2
d_call: .
v_call: TRBV18
clone_size: .
cdr3_aa: CASSPSSGHYGYTF
cdr3_nt: TGTGCCAGCTCACCATCCTCAGGACATTATGGCTACACCTTC

j_call: TRBJ1-1
d_call: .
v_call: TRBV28
clone_size: .
cdr3_aa: CASSLRVRGTEAFF
cdr3_nt: TGTGCCAGCAGTTTGAGGGTGCGGGGCACTGAAGCTTTCTTT

j_call: TRBJ2-3
d_call: .
v_call: TRBV5-1
clone_size: .
cdr3_aa: CASRQVPSTDTQYF
cdr3_nt: TGCGCCAGCAGACAGGTCCCGAGCACAGATACGCAGTATTTT

j_call: TRBJ2-5
d_call: TRBD2
v_call: TRBV10-3
clone_size: .
cdr3_aa: CAITASGQETQYF
cdr3_nt: TGTGCCATCACCGCTAGCGGACAAGAGACCCAGTACTTC

j_call: TRBJ1-2
d_call: .
v_call: TRBV6-5
clone_size: once
cdr3_aa: CASSLDRLYGYTF
cdr3_nt: TGTGCCAGCAGCCTGGACAGACTCTATGGCTACACCTTC

j_call: TRBJ2-5
d_call: .
v_call: TRBV6-5
clone_size: .
cdr3_aa: CASSYSGGQETQYF
cdr3_nt: TGTGCCAGCAGTTACTCCGGGGGGCAGGAGACCCAGTACTTC

j_call: TRBJ2-1
d_call: .
v_call: TRBV20-1
clone_size: .
cdr3_aa: CSARPGVEFF
cdr3_nt: TGCAGTGCTAGGCCAGGGGTTGAGTTCTTC

j_call: TRBJ1-5
d_call: .
v_call: TRBV5-4
clone_size: .
cdr3_aa: CASSSGRDQPQHF
cdr3_nt: TGTGCCAGCAGCTCGGGGAGGGATCAGCCCCAGCATTTT

j_call: TRBJ1-2
d_call: .
v_call: TRBV28
clone_size: .
cdr3_aa: CASSLLTEPYGYTF
cdr3_nt: TGTGCCAGCAGTCTTCTCACCGAGCCCTATGGCTACACCTTC

j_call: TRBJ1-3
d_call: .
v_call: TRBV5-1
clone_size: few
cdr3_aa: CASTRDPPGGNSGNTIYF
cdr3_nt: TGCGCCAGCACCCGAGATCCACCAGGAGGGAACTCTGGAAACACCATATATTTT

j_call: TRBJ2-5
d_call: .
v_call: TRBV2
clone_size: once
cdr3_aa: CASSSRGGETQYF
cdr3_nt: TGTGCCAGCAGCAGCCGGGGAGGAGAGACCCAGTACTTC

j_call: TRBJ1-4
d_call: TRBD1
v_call: TRBV2
clone_size: .
cdr3_aa: CASSRDRNNEKLFF
cdr3_nt: TGTGCCAGCAGCCGGGACAGGAATAATGAAAAACTGTTTTTT

j_call: TRBJ2-5
d_call: TRBD2
v_call: TRBV7-9
clone_size: .
cdr3_aa: CASSSIPGLVQGETQYF
cdr3_nt: TGTGCCAGCAGCTCAATACCGGGACTAGTCCAGGGGGAGACCCAGTACTTC

j_call: TRBJ1-6
d_call: .
v_call: TRBV7-2
clone_size: .
cdr3_aa: CASSAGGGSPLHF
cdr3_nt: TGTGCCAGCTCAGCTGGCGGGGGTTCACCCCTCCACTTT

j_call: TRBJ2-5
d_call: TRBD2
v_call: TRBV9
clone_size: .
cdr3_aa: CASSVEIAGNRETQYF
cdr3_nt: TGTGCCAGCAGCGTAGAGATAGCGGGGAACCGGGAGACCCAGTACTTC

j_call: TRBJ1-2
d_call: .
v_call: TRBV12-3/TRBV12-4
clone_size: .
cdr3_aa: CASSENYGYTF
cdr3_nt: TGTGCCAGCAGTGAGAACTATGGCTACACCTTC

j_call: TRBJ2-2
d_call: .
v_call: TRBV7-9
clone_size: .
cdr3_aa: CASSPQGLRTGELFF
cdr3_nt: TGTGCCAGCAGCCCACAGGGATTAAGGACCGGGGAGCTGTTTTTT

j_call: TRBJ2-7
d_call: .
v_call: TRBV11-2
clone_size: .
cdr3_aa: CASSFGQGPGYEQYF
cdr3_nt: TGTGCCAGCAGCTTCGGTCAGGGGCCGGGGTACGAGCAGTACTTC

j_call: TRBJ2-2
d_call: .
v_call: TRBV18
clone_size: .
cdr3_aa: CASSPAADTGELFF
cdr3_nt: TGTGCCAGCTCACCAGCAGCGGACACCGGGGAGCTGTTTTTT

j_call: TRBJ1-5
d_call: .
v_call: TRBV4-1
clone_size: .
cdr3_aa: CASSRTYEQPQHF
cdr3_nt: TGCGCCAGCAGCCGAACTTATGAGCAGCCCCAGCATTTT

j_call: TRBJ2-7
d_call: TRBD1
v_call: TRBV7-3
clone_size: .
cdr3_aa: CASSPIVEDRGATYEQYF
cdr3_nt: TGTGCCAGCAGCCCGATCGTAGAGGACAGGGGCGCGACCTACGAGCAGTACTTC

j_call: TRBJ1-5
d_call: TRBD1
v_call: TRBV7-2
clone_size: .
cdr3_aa: CASSLGGQGNQPQHF
cdr3_nt: TGTGCCAGCAGCTTAGGGGGACAGGGCAATCAGCCCCAGCATTTT

j_call: TRBJ2-6
d_call: .
v_call: TRBV7-3
clone_size: .
cdr3_aa: CASSLTGSGANVLTF
cdr3_nt: TGTGCCAGCAGCTTAACCGGCTCTGGGGCCAACGTCCTGACTTTC

j_call: TRBJ1-3
d_call: .
v_call: TRBV15
clone_size: once
cdr3_aa: CATSSGSGNTIYF
cdr3_nt: TGTGCCACCAGCAGCGGCTCTGGAAACACCATATATTTT

j_call: TRBJ2-7
d_call: TRBD2
v_call: TRBV7-2
clone_size: .
cdr3_aa: CASRPSSGGAYEQYF
cdr3_nt: TGTGCCAGCAGACCTTCTAGCGGGGGGGCGTACGAGCAGTACTTC

j_call: TRBJ2-3
d_call: .
v_call: TRBV21-1
clone_size: .
cdr3_aa: CASSAGVDSTDTQYF
cdr3_nt: TGTGCCAGCAGCGCGGGAGTGGATAGCACAGATACGCAGTATTTT

j_call: TRBJ1-6
d_call: .
v_call: TRBV5-1
clone_size: .
cdr3_aa: CASSLGERPENSPLHF
cdr3_nt: TGCGCCAGCAGCTTGGGGGAGCGCCCGGAGAATTCACCCCTCCACTTT

j_call: TRBJ2-2
d_call: TRBD2
v_call: TRBV4-2
clone_size: .
cdr3_aa: CASSPEGLAGENTGELFF
cdr3_nt: TGTGCCAGCAGCCCGGAGGGACTAGCGGGGGAGAACACCGGGGAGCTGTTTTTT

j_call: TRBJ1-3
d_call: TRBD1
v_call: TRBV5-1
clone_size: .
cdr3_aa: CASSSTLGQGAISSSGNTIYF
cdr3_nt: TGCGCCAGCAGCTCTACCCTTGGACAGGGGGCGATCTCAAGCTCTGGAAACACCATATATTTT

j_call: TRBJ1-2
d_call: .
v_call: TRBV2
clone_size: .
cdr3_aa: CASTEGPRNGYTF
cdr3_nt: TGTGCCAGCACCGAAGGTCCCAGGAATGGCTACACCTTC

j_call: TRBJ2-3
d_call: TRBD2
v_call: TRBV10-3
clone_size: .
cdr3_aa: CAIRRSPGPTGGYTQYF
cdr3_nt: TGTGCCATCAGACGCTCTCCGGGACCCACGGGGGGATATACGCAGTATTTT

j_call: TRBJ1-6
d_call: .
v_call: TRBV2
clone_size: few
cdr3_aa: CASSGDGGAVSPLHF
cdr3_nt: TGTGCCAGCAGTGGGGACGGGGGAGCCGTGTCACCCCTCCACTTT

j_call: TRBJ2-4
d_call: TRBD2
v_call: TRBV19
clone_size: .
cdr3_aa: CASSMGAGMMNIQYF
cdr3_nt: TGTGCCAGTAGTATGGGAGCGGGGATGATGAACATTCAGTACTTC